This T cell receptor (beta chain) was sequenced in a study of cytomegalovirus exposure and HLA in healthy donors. At the level of the study: An earlier analysis found fewer than 140 million unique TCR beta sequences from 150 million to 200 million T cells. Assignment to the Caucasian-associated ancestry cluster applied to 81% of the approximately 420 genotyped donors. Study results and limitations: Sequencing likely generated an artifact that appeared as a cluster of highly shared sequence variants. It was in a later analysis that TCR association rates were seen to vary by HLA locus, highest for DRB1 and lowest for HLA-C.

This CDR3 is 17 amino acids long. The V gene's germline CDR1 is SGHVS and CDR2 FQNEAQ. Trimming took off 2 bases at V and 1 base at J, with 17 bases between the two ends. The PCR ran on 60 Vbeta and 13 Jbeta primers. Assay used: immunoSEQ multiplex PCR; TCRdb lists only in-frame clones, some missing. The sample includes roughly 190,000 clones, roughly 80% of them seen just once. With respect to this clone: The antigen remains undetermined.

Source material: PBMCs. The clonotype was recovered from a woman in her late teens or twenties in good health and CMV-seronegative. The chain combines TRBV7-8 with TRBJ1-1, with D perhaps TRBD1 (6 bases). The CDR3 region has the DNA TGTGCCAGCAGCTTATGGGAGAGGACAGCCTGGAACACTGAAGCTTTCTTT. As protein: CASSLWERTAWNTEAFF.